The 10 T cell receptor beta chains below come from one sample, sequenced in a study of cytomegalovirus exposure and HLA in healthy donors. Amplification used 60 Vbeta primers and 13 Jbeta primers. Sequencing was performed with immunoSEQ multiplex PCR; in TCRdb, only in-frame clones are kept and a portion is missing. The sample contains 80,000 or so clones, around 9.1% of which appear only once. Sequencing was carried out using PBMCs. The receptors come from a man aged 60 to 69 in good health and CMV-seropositive.

The sample holds a few counts of this clone. This chain links TRBV5-4 with TRBJ2-1, with 7 bases fitting TRBD2. The germline gives CDR1 SGHNT, CDR2 YYREEE (reference sequence). This CDR3 is 17 amino acids long. With V trimmed by 4 bases and J by 1 base, 11 bases remained unmatched. The CDR3 DNA reads as TGTGCCAGCAGCCTCCCCCTGGGGGGGGTTTCCTACAATGAGCAGTTCTTC. Its protein product is CASSLPLGGVSYNEQFF.

In its sample, this clone was seen a few times. Here the CDR3 reads CASSLGLEGTDTQYF. DNA of the CDR3: TGCGCCAGCAGCTTGGGACTAGAGGGCACAGATACGCAGTATTTT. This rearrangement joins TRBV5-1 to TRBJ2-3; possibly TRBD2 for D (6 bases). V was clipped by 0 bases and J by 1 base, with 9 bases between them. CDR3 length equals 15 residues. CDR1 and CDR2 (germline): SGHRS, YFSETQ.

The rearrangement joins TRBV7-2 to TRBJ1-2, with a tentative D call TRBD1 (6 bases). Germline CDR1 SGHTA, CDR2 FQGNSA. Trimming pared 3 bases from V and 7 bases from J, leaving 18 bases between. The CDR3 contains 15 residues. Written as DNA, the CDR3 is TGTGCCAGCAGCTTTCGCCAGGGGACGGGGAGTGGCTACACCTTC. The encoded protein is CASSFRQGTGSGYTF.

This clone was found a few times. The chain uses TRBV28 and TRBJ1-2; TRBD1 aligns across 9 bases. Trimming removed 5 bases from V and 8 bases from J; junction bases left unmatched: 6. The CDR3 totals 13 residues. Germline V CDR1 and CDR2: MDHEN, SYDVKM. The CDR3 DNA reads as TGTGCCAGCAGTGCACAGGGGGCGCAGGGCTACACCTTC. Translating it yields CASSAQGAQGYTF.

This clone was observed a few times. For the CDR3, the DNA is TGCGCCAGCAGCCCAGGACAGGGGAATGAAAAACTGTTTTTT. Protein sequence: CASSPGQGNEKLFF. The chain employs TRBV5-1 and TRBJ1-4, with 9 positions matching TRBD1. With 4 bases clipped from V and 5 bases from J, the junction kept 3 bases outside the gene matches. CDR3 length equals 14 residues. Germline V lookup: CDR1 SGHRS, CDR2 YFSETQ. The full variable domain, with the rest looked up from reference TRBV5-1 and TRBJ1-4, is KAGVTQTPRYLIKTRGQQVTLSCSPISGHRSVSWYQQTPGQGLQFLFEYFSETQRNKGNFPGRFSGRQFSNSRSEMNVSTLELGDSALYLCASSPGQGNEKLFFGSGTQLSVL.

V is TRBV7-2 and J is TRBJ2-1, with 9 bases lining up with TRBD2. Germline V lookup: CDR1 SGHTA, CDR2 FQGNSA. The CDR3 loop spans 13 amino acids. Germline trimming cut 3 bases from V and 9 bases from J; bases unmatched to any gene: 3. For the CDR3, the DNA is TGTGCCAGCAGCTTTAGCGGGAGTATTGAGCAGTTCTTC. This gives the protein CASSFSGSIEQFF.

V is TRBV19 and J is TRBJ1-1; 7 bases map to TRBD1. The CDR3 runs to 15 residues. J lost 1 base, V lost 6 bases, and 8 bases had no gene match. The germline CDR1 and CDR2 sequences are LNHDA and SQIVND (reference sequence). The CDR3 spells CASRSPGQPNTEAFF. In DNA form, the CDR3 reads TGTGCCAGTAGATCGCCGGGACAGCCGAACACTGAAGCTTTCTTT.

The chain recombines TRBV6-5 with TRBJ2-2; 8 bases align to TRBD1. From germline, CDR1 is MNHEY and CDR2 SVGAGI. This CDR3 has 15 residues. Unmatched junction bases numbered 12, after V lost 10 bases and J lost 5 bases. The CDR3 sequence is CATVDRERKTGELFF. CDR3 DNA: TGTGCCACCGTGGACAGGGAAAGAAAGACCGGGGAGCTGTTTTTT.

This sequence joins TRBV7-2 and TRBJ2-6; unclear D gene. The germline V gene has CDR1 SGHTA and CDR2 FQGNSA. CDR3 length: 18 residues. V was clipped by 2 bases and J by 0 bases, with 14 bases between them. The CDR3, as DNA: TGTGCCAGCAGCTTACAGCCGACGGGTAGCTCTGGGGCCAACGTCCTGACTTTC. It is translated as CASSLQPTGSSGANVLTF.

This clone has more than one count but fewer than ten. The rearrangement joins TRBV28 to TRBJ1-2; D perhaps matches TRBD1 (5 bases). Germline V gene data show CDR1 as MDHEN and CDR2 as SYDVKM. Deletions cut 2 bases from V and 2 bases from J, with 12 bases between. This CDR3 comprises 15 residues. This CDR3 is CASSLRGTLNYGYTF. The CDR3 region has the DNA TGTGCCAGCAGTTTAAGGGGCACTTTAAACTATGGCTACACCTTC.